This T cell receptor beta chain was recorded in a study of blood T cell repertoires in COVID-19. Study-wide background: Sample material is recorded as cDNA or gDNA derived from T cells, B-cell-depleted T cells, or PBMCs.

Using immunoSEQ multiplex PCR, the repertoire was profiled, and TCRdb retains in-frame clones only, with some absent. The sample lists roughly 79,000 clones; approximately 90% were seen once. The clonotype was recovered from a man aged 50 to 59 with active COVID-19. Sequencing input: peripheral blood.

CDR3 region: CASSVEATNTDTQYF. The CDR3 DNA follows: TGTGCCAGCAGCGTAGAGGCGACTAACACAGATACGCAGTATTTT. This chain uses TRBV9 with TRBJ2-3; TRBD2 might be the D (5 bases). This CDR3 comprises 15 residues. Trimming took 0 bases from V and 2 from J, leaving 10 bases between them. The V gene's germline CDR1 is SGDLS and CDR2 YYNGEE. The full variable domain, with the rest looked up from reference TRBV9 and TRBJ2-3, is DSGVTQTPKHLITATGQRVTLRCSPRSGDLSVYWYQQSLDQGLQFLIQYYNGEERAKGNILERFSAQQFPDLHSELNLSSLELGDSALYFCASSVEATNTDTQYFGPGTRLTVL.